These 28 T cell receptor beta chains were sequenced from one sample in a study of beta chain features in type 1 diabetes. Study-wide findings and caveats: TCRB CDR3s were moderately but significantly shorter in Type 1 diabetes patients in all four CD4+ subsets.

The isolated RNA, all of it, was reverse transcribed, so expressed TCRB transcripts were what got sequenced. Some clones are missing from TCRdb's copy, which holds only in-frame ones; the method was immunoSEQ multiplex PCR. This sample has 52,000 or so clones, with 40% to 60% found just once. These receptors lack a known antigen. Material: Tregs from blood. Receptor source: a woman in her forties with type 1 diabetes.

The chain links TRBV5-1 to TRBJ1-1, with D perhaps matching TRBD1 (5 bases). Germline values: CDR1 SGHRS, CDR2 YFSETQ. The germline V and J ends were trimmed by 9 bases and 3 bases, with 24 bases remaining between them. CDR3 length: 16 residues. Here the CDR3 reads CATYPDRLRGDTEAFF. The CDR3, as DNA: TGCGCCACATATCCCGACAGACTCCGAGGTGACACTGAAGCTTTCTTT.

This clone was counted once. The chain has TRBV7-2 and TRBJ2-2; 7 bases align to TRBD2. CDR1 and CDR2 (germline): SGHTA, FQGNSA. This CDR3 is 15 amino acids long. V shed 7 bases and J 5 bases; nucleotides not matched to a gene: 10. This CDR3 is CASIPWGGGTGELFF. CDR3 sequence (DNA): TGTGCCAGCATCCCATGGGGGGGAGGGACCGGGGAGCTGTTTTTT.

CDR3 coding DNA: TGCAGCGTTGACGGAGTAGCCACTGAAGCTTTCTTT. Residues: CSVDGVATEAFF. This chain connects TRBV29-1 to TRBJ1-1; D is uncertain. This CDR3 spans 12 amino acids. Germline CDR1 reads SQVTM; CDR2 reads ANQGSEA. V dropped 3 bases and J dropped 4 bases, with 9 bases sitting between them.

The V and J genes are TRBV7-9 and TRBJ1-5; TRBD1 matches 9 bases. The CDR3 contains 15 residues. With V trimmed by 0 bases and J by 4 bases, 1 base remained unmatched. Per the germline V gene, CDR1 is SEHNR and CDR2 is FQNEAQ (reference sequence). CDR3 nucleotide sequence: TGTGCCAGCAGCTTAGCCGGGACAGGGAATCAGCCCCAGCATTTT. Translation gives CASSLAGTGNQPQHF.

V gene TRBV10-3 combines with J gene TRBJ2-5; the match to TRBD2 covers 8 bases. The J call may be faulty, since TRBJ2-7 better matches the DNA end. This CDR3 has 14 amino acids. Germline CDR1 is ENHRY and CDR2 is SYGVKD. The CDR3 coding sequence is TGTGCCACCTCGTTTAGCGGGATACTGCACGAGCAGTACTTC. Its protein product is CATSFSGILHEQYF.

The chain links TRBV19 to TRBJ1-5, with TRBD1 as a possible D gene (6 bases). The CDR3 is 16 residues long. In germline, CDR1 is LNHDA, CDR2 SQIVND (reference sequence). With 4 bases removed from V and 2 bases from J, the gap between germline ends came to 15 bases. CDR3 loop: CASSRGGVGGNQPQHF. CDR3 in DNA: TGTGCCAGTAGTAGGGGGGGCGTGGGAGGCAATCAGCCCCAGCATTTT.

The chain couples TRBV18 to TRBJ1-5; D is possibly TRBD1 (5 bases). Looked up from germline, CDR1 is KGHSH and CDR2 is LQKENI. V was pared by 5 bases and J by 4 bases, with 15 bases between. The CDR3 consists of 15 residues. As DNA, the CDR3 is TGTGCCAGCTCAAACGACGGTAGGGGAAATCAGCCCCAGCATTTT. Translating gives CASSNDGRGNQPQHF. Combining the CDR3 with reference TRBV18 and TRBJ1-5 gives the whole variable domain NAGVMQNPRHLVRRRGQEARLRCSPMKGHSHVYWYRQLPEEGLKFMVYLQKENIIDESGMPKERFSAEFPKEGPSILRIQQVVRGDSAAYFCASSNDGRGNQPQHFGDGTRLSIL.

This chain links TRBV5-1 with TRBJ2-3; a possible D gene is TRBD2 (5 bases). The CDR3 has 15 amino acids. The V gene lost 3 bases and the J gene lost 6 bases, with 17 bases spanning the gap. The germline V gene has CDR1 SGHRS and CDR2 YFSETQ. The CDR3 coding sequence is TGCGCCAGCAGCTGGCAGCGGTCGATTGGGGATACGCAGTATTTT. Its translation is CASSWQRSIGDTQYF.

The V call is TRBV7-3, the J call TRBJ2-6; 8 bases map to TRBD1. CDR1 is SGHTA, CDR2 FQGTGA, per germline. The CDR3 is made up of 16 amino acids. Trimming cost V 2 bases and J 4 bases; bases outside gene matches: 4. The CDR3 loop is CASSLGQGTGANVLTF. In nucleotides, the CDR3 is TGTGCCAGCAGCTTAGGACAGGGAACGGGGGCCAACGTCCTGACTTTC.

Concerning this clone: Mismatch with germline at one junction end may stem from a read error. The rearrangement joins TRBV7-3 to TRBJ1-1, with TRBD1 matching 7 bases. Germline V lookup: CDR1 SGHTA, CDR2 FQGTGA. The CDR3 has 13 residues. The CDR3 bases are TGTGTCAGCAGCTCGCAGGGGGACACTGAAGCTTTCTTT. Its translation is CVSSSQGDTEAFF.

This clone has a handful of counts. V gene TRBV30 combines with J gene TRBJ2-7; 8 bases fit TRBD1. Trimming cost V 2 bases and J 1 base; bases outside gene matches: 10. Germline-derived CDR1 and CDR2 are GTSNPN and SVGIG (reference sequence). This CDR3 region has 16 residues. The CDR3 nucleotides read TGTGCCTGGAGTACCGCCCGGACAGGGATATCCTACGAGCAGTACTTC. It is translated as CAWSTARTGISYEQYF.

This clone appeared once. The chain combines TRBV19 with TRBJ1-2, with 8 bases fitting TRBD1. V was pared by 4 bases and J by 0 bases, with 7 bases of the junction left unmatched. In germline, CDR1 is LNHDA, CDR2 SQIVND (reference sequence). The CDR3 has 16 amino acids. CDR3 sequence: CASSTPRQGTNYGYTF. CDR3 coding DNA: TGTGCCAGTAGTACCCCCAGACAGGGGACTAACTATGGCTACACCTTC. Using reference TRBV19 and TRBJ1-2 for the parts outside the CDR3, the full variable domain is DGGITQSPKYLFRKEGQNVTLSCEQNLNHDAMYWYRQDPGQGLRLIYYSQIVNDFQKGDIAEGYSVSREKKESFPLTVTSAQKNPTAFYLCASSTPRQGTNYGYTFGSGTRLTVV.

This clone turned up a few times. The chain carries TRBV7-2 and TRBJ1-2; a possible D gene is TRBD1 (5 bases). The CDR3 is 13 amino acids. Germline V gives CDR1 SGHTA, CDR2 FQGNSA. With 2 bases removed from V and 4 bases from J, the gap between germline ends came to 8 bases. The CDR3 coding sequence is TGTGCCAGCAGCTTAAGGGGCCTCTATGGCTACACCTTC. This translates into CASSLRGLYGYTF.

The rearrangement joins TRBV28 to TRBJ2-6; D is ambiguous. The CDR3 totals 15 residues. Per the germline V gene, CDR1 is MDHEN and CDR2 is SYDVKM. Trimming left V 3 bases short and J 1 base short, with 7 bases between. CDR3 in amino acids: CASSFSVSGANVLTF. CDR3 DNA sequence: TGTGCCAGCAGTTTCTCGGTGTCTGGGGCCAACGTCCTGACTTTC. Together with reference TRBV28 and TRBJ2-6, the CDR3 gives the full variable domain: DVKVTQSSRYLVKRTGEKVFLECVQDMDHENMFWYRQDPGLGLRLIYFSYDVKMKEKGDIPEGYSVSREKKERFSLILESASTNQTSMYLCASSFSVSGANVLTFGAGSRLTVL.

The chain is built from TRBV29-1 and TRBJ2-7; tentatively, D is TRBD1 (5 bases). The CDR3 spans 13 residues. Trimming shortened V by 5 bases and J by 3 bases, and 14 bases separated the two germline ends. Germline V gene lookup returns CDR1 SQVTM and CDR2 ANQGSEA. The CDR3 nucleotides read TGCAGCGTTAGAAGGGGAATTAACTACGAGCAGTACTTC. Translation: CSVRRGINYEQYF.

The chain recombines TRBV10-3 with TRBJ1-4; TRBD1 matches at 7 bases. The germline CDR1 and CDR2 sequences are ENHRY and SYGVKD. This CDR3 has 14 residues. V shed 4 bases, J shed 6 bases, and the junction held 5 bases outside the gene matches. Here the CDR3 DNA reads TGTGCCATCAGTGTTCAGGGGGGTCATGAAAAACTGTTTTTT. Its translation: CAISVQGGHEKLFF.

This clone was counted between two and nine times. The V and J genes are TRBV11-1 and TRBJ1-1; TRBD1 matches 7 bases. Germline loops: CDR1 SGHAT, CDR2 FQDESV (reference sequence). The CDR3 is made up of 19 amino acids. V shed 2 bases and J 0 bases; nucleotides not matched to a gene: 15. CDR3: CASSLSGGFDRDMNTEAFF. The CDR3 DNA reads as TGTGCCAGCAGCTTATCTGGCGGGTTTGACAGGGATATGAACACTGAAGCTTTCTTT.

The CDR3 spells CASSLGGGGETQYF. CDR3 sequence (DNA): TGTGCCAGCAGCTTAGGCGGAGGTGGAGAGACCCAGTACTTC. The chain couples TRBV7-9 to TRBJ2-5; D perhaps matches TRBD2 (5 bases). CDR3 length: 14 residues. CDR1 and CDR2 from the germline V gene are SEHNR and FQNEAQ (reference sequence). Trimming shortened V by 1 base and J by 4 bases, and 10 bases separated the two germline ends. The whole variable domain, remainder taken from reference TRBV7-9 and TRBJ2-5, is DTGVSQNPRHKITKRGQNVTFRCDPISEHNRLYWYRQTLGQGPEFLTYFQNEAQLEKSRLLSDRFSAERPKGSFSTLEIQRTEQGDSAMYLCASSLGGGGETQYFGPGTRLLVL.

This clone occurred a few times. The gene calls are TRBV6-1 and TRBJ2-5; D gene unclear. This CDR3 has 15 residues. Trimming shortened V by 4 bases and J by 4 bases, and 16 bases separated the two germline ends. Germline-derived CDR1 and CDR2 are MNHNS and SASEGT. This CDR3 reads CASSAQPNPGETQYF. CDR3 nucleotide sequence: TGTGCCAGCAGTGCCCAACCTAACCCGGGAGAGACCCAGTACTTC.

The gene calls are TRBV6-6 and TRBJ2-1; a possible D gene is TRBD2 (6 bases). Trimming took 2 bases from V and 7 from J, leaving 12 bases between them. Germline-derived CDR1 and CDR2 are MNHNY and SVGAGI (reference sequence). CDR3 length: 14 residues. DNA for the CDR3: TGTGCCAGCAGTTACGGACTACCGGGGAATGAGCAGTTCTTC. It is translated as CASSYGLPGNEQFF.

This sequence joins TRBV7-3 and TRBJ2-1; TRBD2 might be the D (5 bases). From germline, CDR1 is SGHTA and CDR2 FQGTGA. Deletions cut 0 bases from V and 2 bases from J, with 8 bases between. The CDR3 is made up of 15 amino acids. CDR3 protein: CASSLTAGTYNEQFF. Written as DNA, the CDR3 is TGTGCCAGCAGCTTAACGGCGGGTACCTACAATGAGCAGTTCTTC.

V gene TRBV28 combines with J gene TRBJ1-1; D may be TRBD1 (5 bases). The CDR3 runs to 14 residues. Germline V gene sequence: CDR1 MDHEN, CDR2 SYDVKM. Trimming took off 5 bases at V and 2 bases at J, with 12 bases between the two ends. In nucleotides, the CDR3 is TGTGCCAGCAGTCCCCTAAGGGGCAACACTGAAGCTTTCTTT. Encoded protein: CASSPLRGNTEAFF.

The chain recombines TRBV7-2 with TRBJ2-7; 9 nucleotides agree with TRBD2. Germline-derived CDR1 and CDR2 are SGHTA and FQGNSA. The CDR3 covers 14 residues. Trimming at V came to 7 bases and at J to 4 bases, leaving 8 bases not matched to a gene. In DNA, the CDR3 is TGTGCCAGCAACCAGGGACTAGCAGTTTACGAGCAGTACTTC. It translates to CASNQGLAVYEQYF.

Concerning this clone itself: The same CDR3 is also encoded by other DNA sequences in this sample. The chain couples TRBV27 to TRBJ2-2; 7 bases are shared with TRBD1. In germline, CDR1 is MNHEY, CDR2 SMNVEV (reference sequence). After removal of 3 bases from V and 4 bases from J, the junction contained 5 bases not matched to a gene. CDR3 length equals 15 residues. The CDR3 bases are TGTGCCAGCAGTTTGAGACAGGGTAGCACCGGGGAGCTGTTTTTT. Translated, it gives CASSLRQGSTGELFF.

The J gene is TRBJ1-1, the V gene TRBV29-1; TRBD1 agrees at 7 bases. The CDR3 has 12 amino acids. The ends lost 7 bases at V and 5 bases at J; junction bases unmatched: 7. Germline loops: CDR1 SQVTM, CDR2 ANQGSEA. The CDR3 spells CSETTGWTEAFF. As DNA, the CDR3 is TGCAGCGAAACGACAGGGTGGACTGAAGCTTTCTTT.

Comments on this clone: This CDR3 is also generated by other DNA sequences in the sample. The chain links TRBV7-6 to TRBJ1-1; perhaps TRBD1 as D (6 bases). The CDR3 extends over 13 amino acids. Trimming left V 0 bases short and J 8 bases short, with 10 bases between. Germline V gene sequence: CDR1 SGHVS, CDR2 FNYEAQ. The CDR3 sequence is CASSLAQDREAFF. The CDR3 DNA sequence: TGTGCCAGCAGCTTAGCGCAGGACAGAGAAGCTTTCTTT.

This chain uses TRBV30 with TRBJ2-7; 9 bases are shared with TRBD2. Trimming at V came to 0 bases and at J to 5 bases, leaving 11 bases not matched to a gene. Per the germline V gene, CDR1 is GTSNPN and CDR2 is SVGIG (reference sequence). The CDR3 length is 16 residues. In DNA, the CDR3 is TGTGCCTGGAGTGTAGGAAGGACTAGCGTGTCCCACGAGCAGTACTTC. Protein sequence: CAWSVGRTSVSHEQYF.

This chain uses TRBV6-6 with TRBJ1-2, with 7 bases fitting TRBD1. The CDR3 runs to 14 residues. The V gene's germline CDR1 is MNHNY and CDR2 SVGAGI (reference sequence). V gave up 6 bases and J gave up 4 bases; unmatched junction bases: 8. The CDR3 reads CASRRGQVFYGYTF. In DNA, the CDR3 is TGTGCCAGCAGACGTGGACAGGTTTTCTATGGCTACACCTTC.